This T cell receptor (beta chain) was profiled in a study of blood T cell repertoires in COVID-19. Study-level background: There were acute and convalescent COVID-19 samples, and they came from the United States, Italy and Spain. PBMCs, B-cell-depleted T cells, or T cells provided the cDNA or gDNA that made up the material.

This CDR3 comprises 13 residues. The V gene's germline CDR1 is GTSNPN and CDR2 SVGIG (reference sequence). V shed 4 bases and J shed 0 bases, with 9 bases lying between them. Methods used by the authors: Reference gene primer amplification gave estimated nucleated cell counts. Produced via immunoSEQ multiplex PCR; TCRdb's table is partial and in-frame only. The DNA gave D and trimming, while V, J and clone size come from that table. The sample carries tens of thousands of clones, about four fifths recorded once. Only a few counts were recorded for this clone. The chain joins TRBV30 to TRBJ1-1; D not certain. This TCR was sampled from a middle-aged man with active or convalescent COVID-19. Sequencing used peripheral blood. CDR3 nucleotide sequence: TGTGCCTGGAAAGTAGCCATGAACACTGAAGCTTTCTTT. Translated: CAWKVAMNTEAFF.